The 32 T cell receptor beta chains below all came from one sample that was sequenced in a study of beta chain features in type 1 diabetes. Broader study findings: All four CD4+ subsets of Type 1 diabetes patients contained TCRB CDR3s that were moderately but significantly shorter.

Their recognized antigens are unknown. Expressed TCRB transcripts were sequenced, since all the RNA that had been isolated was reverse transcribed. Assay: immunoSEQ multiplex PCR; the TCRdb copy retains only in-frame clones and omits some. The sample holds hundreds of thousands of clones, over 12% seen once. The sample was naive CD4+ T cells from blood. These receptors were taken from a young man with type 1 diabetes.

This sequence joins TRBV28 and TRBJ2-7; no clear D gene. This CDR3 has 12 amino acids. The V gene's germline CDR1 is MDHEN and CDR2 SYDVKM. V lost 5 bases, J lost 3 bases, and 8 bases lay in between. The CDR3 DNA reads as TGTGCCAGCAGTCGCCACCTCTACGAGCAGTACTTC. As protein: CASSRHLYEQYF. The full variable domain, its missing parts supplied by reference TRBV28 and TRBJ2-7, is DVKVTQSSRYLVKRTGEKVFLECVQDMDHENMFWYRQDPGLGLRLIYFSYDVKMKEKGDIPEGYSVSREKKERFSLILESASTNQTSMYLCASSRHLYEQYFGPGTRLTVT.

The chain is built from TRBV7-9 and TRBJ2-3; 8 bases fit TRBD2. This CDR3 spans 15 amino acids. Germline lookup yields CDR1 SEHNR and CDR2 FQNEAQ (reference sequence). V dropped 6 bases and J dropped 1; count of bases not matched to a gene: 6. The CDR3 region has the DNA TGTGCCAGCAGAATCGGGCGGGAGGGCACAGATACGCAGTATTTT. This sequence encodes CASRIGREGTDTQYF.

V gene TRBV7-6 combines with J gene TRBJ1-4; TRBD1 is a possible D gene (6 bases). Germline loops: CDR1 SGHVS, CDR2 FNYEAQ. The CDR3 covers 15 residues. Trimming took 4 bases from V and 15 from J, leaving 24 bases between them. This chain's CDR3 is CASSSGRDTGRRVFF. CDR3 sequence (DNA): TGTGCCAGCAGCTCCGGCCGGGACACTGGAAGAAGGGTGTTTTTT.

This clone has a handful of counts. The V and J genes are TRBV29-1 and TRBJ2-5; 9 bases are a match to TRBD1. CDR3 length equals 15 residues. Germline assignment: CDR1 SQVTM and CDR2 ANQGSEA. Trimming removed 6 bases from V and 6 bases from J; junction bases left unmatched: 14. The CDR3 region has the DNA TGCAGCGTACACACAGGGGGCGCGGATAGGAAGACCCAGTACTTC. Protein sequence: CSVHTGGADRKTQYF.

This clone has a handful of counts. The chain couples TRBV18 to TRBJ2-7, with D possibly TRBD1 on 6 matching bases. Germline lookup yields CDR1 KGHSH and CDR2 LQKENI. Trimming removed 8 bases from V and 2 bases from J, with 13 bases in between. CDR3 size: 13 residues. CDR3 in amino acids: CASVQGTAYEQYF. The CDR3 nucleotides are TGTGCCAGCGTACAGGGAACGGCCTACGAGCAGTACTTC. The full variable domain, its missing parts supplied by reference TRBV18 and TRBJ2-7, is NAGVMQNPRHLVRRRGQEARLRCSPMKGHSHVYWYRQLPEEGLKFMVYLQKENIIDESGMPKERFSAEFPKEGPSILRIQQVVRGDSAAYFCASVQGTAYEQYFGPGTRLTVT.

A few counts support this clone. The rearrangement uses TRBV13 and TRBJ2-3; TRBD2 aligns across 11 bases. Germline V CDR1 and CDR2: PRHDT, FYEKMQ (reference sequence). V lost 5 bases and J lost 2; bases outside the gene matches: 6. The CDR3 is 16 amino acids. This chain's CDR3 is CASSQRLAGSTDTQYF. CDR3 DNA sequence: TGTGCCAGCAGCCAGCGACTAGCGGGGTCCACAGATACGCAGTATTTT.

This clone turned up a few times. This chain uses TRBV13 with TRBJ1-1, with TRBD1 identical over 8 bases. Germline V gene data show CDR1 as PRHDT and CDR2 as FYEKMQ (reference sequence). The junction had 17 bases not matched to a gene; V was cut back by 2 bases and J by 3 bases. The CDR3 consists of 19 residues. CDR3 amino acids: CASSLRDRMARGMDTEAFF. CDR3 sequence (DNA): TGTGCCAGCAGCTTAAGGGACAGGATGGCTCGGGGAATGGACACTGAAGCTTTCTTT.

The gene calls are TRBV7-2 and TRBJ2-5, with unresolved D. CDR1 and CDR2 (germline): SGHTA, FQGNSA. Between the trimmed V and J ends, which lost 5 bases and 4 bases, there was a span of 11 bases. CDR3 length: 13 amino acids. CDR3 protein: CASSDEVLETQYF. The CDR3, as DNA: TGTGCCAGCAGCGATGAGGTATTAGAGACCCAGTACTTC.

This clone was detected only a few times. CDR3 DNA: TGTGCCAGCAGTTGGGGACTAGCGGGCCTCTCCTACGAGCAGTACTTC. It translates to CASSWGLAGLSYEQYF. The chain links TRBV28 to TRBJ2-7; TRBD2 matches at 12 bases. With V trimmed by 4 bases and J by 0 bases, 4 bases remained unmatched. Germline assignment: CDR1 MDHEN and CDR2 SYDVKM. CDR3 size: 16 residues.

V gene TRBV13 combines with J gene TRBJ2-3; the D is unclear. CDR3 size: 14 residues. Germline CDR1 reads PRHDT; CDR2 reads FYEKMQ (reference sequence). V was clipped by 0 bases and J by 5 bases, with 9 bases between them. Here the CDR3 reads CASSLGRLGDTQYF. As DNA, the CDR3 is TGTGCCAGCAGCTTAGGCCGGTTGGGAGATACGCAGTATTTT.

This clone was recorded a few times. The rearrangement joins TRBV9 to TRBJ2-5; D possibly matches TRBD1 or TRBD2 (5 bases each). CDR1 is SGDLS, CDR2 YYNGEE, per germline. CDR3 length: 14 residues. Trimming shortened V by 0 bases and J by 1 base, and 7 bases separated the two germline ends. This CDR3 reads CASSVDGTQETQYF. The CDR3 nucleotides read TGTGCCAGCAGCGTAGACGGGACCCAAGAGACCCAGTACTTC.

This clone showed up just a few times. The chain recombines TRBV2 with TRBJ2-1; D is unresolved. Trimming stripped 7 bases from V and 3 bases from J, with 7 bases between. The germline V gene has CDR1 SNHLY and CDR2 FYNNEI. The CDR3 is 12 amino acids. CDR3 region: CASIWDYNEQFF. CDR3 sequence (DNA): TGTGCCAGCATCTGGGACTACAATGAGCAGTTCTTC.

This rearrangement joins TRBV7-9 to TRBJ1-2, with D possibly being TRBD1 (6 bases). Germline V gives CDR1 SEHNR, CDR2 FQNEAQ (reference sequence). The ends were cut back, 3 bases at V and 0 bases at J, with 8 bases in the middle. This CDR3 contains 14 residues. CDR3 region: CASSLDSPNYGYTF. DNA of the CDR3: TGTGCCAGCAGCTTGGACAGCCCTAACTATGGCTACACCTTC.

The chain uses TRBV5-1 and TRBJ1-2; D gene unclear. This CDR3 is built from 12 residues. The ends were cut back, 4 bases at V and 3 bases at J, with 7 bases in the middle. The germline V gene encodes CDR1 SGHRS and CDR2 YFSETQ. The CDR3 here is CASSVTHYGYTF. In DNA, the CDR3 is TGCGCCAGCAGCGTTACCCACTATGGCTACACCTTC.

This clone was observed a few times. The chain carries TRBV5-1 and TRBJ2-3; 8 nucleotides line up with TRBD2. The CDR3 length is 15 residues. Germline values: CDR1 SGHRS, CDR2 YFSETQ. V was pared by 4 bases and J by 2 bases, with 6 bases of the junction left unmatched. The chain's CDR3 is CASSILAVNTDTQYF. The CDR3 coding sequence is TGCGCCAGCAGCATACTAGCGGTTAACACAGATACGCAGTATTTT. The entire variable domain, with the rest obtained from reference TRBV5-1 and TRBJ2-3, is as follows: KAGVTQTPRYLIKTRGQQVTLSCSPISGHRSVSWYQQTPGQGLQFLFEYFSETQRNKGNFPGRFSGRQFSNSRSEMNVSTLELGDSALYLCASSILAVNTDTQYFGPGTRLTVL.

A few counts support this clone. This chain links TRBV6-5 with TRBJ2-7, with D possibly being TRBD2 (5 bases). The germline V gene has CDR1 MNHEY and CDR2 SVGAGI. Trimming took off 8 bases at V and 4 bases at J, with 21 bases between the two ends. The CDR3 extends over 15 amino acids. The CDR3 DNA reads as TGTGCCAGCGGACCGCCGGATAGCGCAATTTACGAGCAGTACTTC. Its translation: CASGPPDSAIYEQYF.

V and J are TRBV30 and TRBJ1-2; 8 nucleotides align to TRBD1. Germline V CDR1 and CDR2: GTSNPN, SVGIG (reference sequence). Trimming at V came to 3 bases and at J to 6 bases, leaving 6 bases not matched to a gene. CDR3 length equals 13 residues. CDR3 in DNA: TGTGCCTGGAGAGACAGGGGTTACGATGGCTACACCTTC. Protein: CAWRDRGYDGYTF.

For the CDR3, the DNA is TGTGCCAGCAGCTTCACTAGCGGGGGAGTTCAAGAGACCCAGTACTTC. It codes for CASSFTSGGVQETQYF. V is TRBV5-4 and J is TRBJ2-5, with 11 bases identical to TRBD2. This CDR3 is built from 16 residues. Germline CDR1 is SGHNT and CDR2 is YYREEE (reference sequence). V was pared by 2 bases and J by 2 bases, with 5 bases of the junction left unmatched.

The DNA of the CDR3 is TGCAGCGTTGCTCCCATTTATGGCTACACCTTC. Translated: CSVAPIYGYTF. This sequence joins TRBV29-1 and TRBJ1-2, with no clear D. The CDR3 runs 11 residues. Trimming cost V 4 bases and J 5 bases, with 8 bases left between them. CDR1 and CDR2 (germline): SQVTM, ANQGSEA.

This clone occurred a few times. The same CDR3 is also encoded by other DNA sequences in this sample. The chain carries TRBV30 and TRBJ1-5, with D possibly matching TRBD1 (5 bases). CDR3 length: 13 amino acids. Germline-derived CDR1 and CDR2 are GTSNPN and SVGIG (reference sequence). Trimming took off 0 bases at V and 6 bases at J, with 9 bases between the two ends. CDR3 loop: CAWSVQGPQPQHF. The CDR3 DNA is TGTGCCTGGAGTGTTCAGGGTCCTCAGCCCCAGCATTTT. Together with reference TRBV30 and TRBJ1-5, the CDR3 gives the full variable domain: SQTIHQWPATLVQPVGSPLSLECTVEGTSNPNLYWYRQAAGRGLQLLFYSVGIGQISSEVPQNLSASRPQDRQFILSSKKLLLSDSGFYLCAWSVQGPQPQHFGDGTRLSIL.

This clone was seen only a few times. J is TRBJ1-2 and V is TRBV27; 7 bases align to TRBD1. The CDR3 runs to 14 residues. J gave up 4 bases and V 6 bases, and 8 bases lay outside the gene matches. Germline CDR1 and CDR2: MNHEY and SMNVEV (reference sequence). The CDR3 loop is CASSTGQPGYGYTF. The CDR3 DNA reads as TGTGCCAGCAGCACGGGACAGCCTGGCTATGGCTACACCTTC.

This clone has just a few counts. The same CDR3 can be traced to other DNA sequences in this sample. The chain is built from TRBV5-1 and TRBJ2-3, with D hard to call. The ends were cut back, 3 bases at V and 1 base at J, with 6 bases in the middle. The germline CDR1 and CDR2 sequences are SGHRS and YFSETQ. CDR3 length: 13 residues. CDR3 DNA: TGCGCCAGCAGCTCCTCTGGCACAGATACGCAGTATTTT. It codes for CASSSSGTDTQYF.

The sample holds a few counts of this clone. This sequence joins TRBV5-1 and TRBJ2-5; the match to TRBD1 covers 9 bases. Germline V gene sequence: CDR1 SGHRS, CDR2 YFSETQ. After removal of 4 bases from V and 5 bases from J, the junction contained 9 bases not matched to a gene. This CDR3 has 15 residues. The CDR3 protein is CASSPDRGAGETQYF. CDR3 nucleotides: TGCGCCAGCAGCCCGGACAGGGGTGCGGGGGAGACCCAGTACTTC.

In regard to this clone: The junction departs from the called germline gene at one end, perhaps through a read error. The chain uses TRBV7-7 and TRBJ2-7, with unresolved D. Germline CDR1 reads SSHAT; CDR2 reads FNYEAQ (reference sequence). CDR3 length: 15 residues. CDR3 loop: CASSPNPVGLEEQYF. The CDR3 DNA sequence: TGTGCTAGCAGCCCAAACCCCGTAGGCCTCGAGGAGCAGTACTTC.

This clone occurred a few times. This sample includes further DNA sequences coding for the same CDR3. The rearrangement links TRBV9 to TRBJ2-3; unclear D gene. V was shortened by 0 bases and J by 5 bases, with 7 bases between the two germline ends. CDR1 SGDLS and CDR2 YYNGEE come from the germline V gene. CDR3 length: 13 residues. CDR3 nucleotides: TGTGCCAGCAGCGTAGCTGTCGGAGATACGCAGTATTTT. It specifies CASSVAVGDTQYF.

The genes are TRBV5-1 and TRBJ1-2; no definite D call. Trimming cost V 2 bases and J 4 bases, with 12 bases left between them. The CDR3 length is 14 residues. The germline CDR1 and CDR2 sequences are SGHRS and YFSETQ. The CDR3 reads CASSLQTDTYGYTF. CDR3 in DNA: TGCGCCAGCAGCTTACAGACCGACACCTATGGCTACACCTTC.

The V gene is TRBV30, the J gene TRBJ1-4; D might be TRBD1 (5 bases). The CDR3 length is 11 residues. Trimming cost V 5 bases and J 11 bases, with 12 bases left between them. Germline CDR1 is GTSNPN and CDR2 is SVGIG (reference sequence). CDR3 bases: TGTGCCTGGGCCGCGGGGACGAAACTGTTTTTT. Protein product: CAWAAGTKLFF. The full variable domain, rest sourced from reference TRBV30 and TRBJ1-4, is SQTIHQWPATLVQPVGSPLSLECTVEGTSNPNLYWYRQAAGRGLQLLFYSVGIGQISSEVPQNLSASRPQDRQFILSSKKLLLSDSGFYLCAWAAGTKLFFGSGTQLSVL.

V usage is TRBV5-4 and J usage is TRBJ1-4; 10 bases fit TRBD1. V shed 3 bases, J shed 5 bases, and the junction held 4 bases outside the gene matches. This CDR3 is 15 amino acids long. Looked up from germline, CDR1 is SGHNT and CDR2 is YYREEE (reference sequence). CDR3 in DNA: TGTGCCAGCAGCTATCCGGGACAGGGGAATGAAAAACTGTTTTTT. As protein: CASSYPGQGNEKLFF.

CDR3 DNA sequence: TGTGCCTGGAGTGCGAAGGCCGCAGGTACTAATGGCTACACCTTC. Amino acid sequence: CAWSAKAAGTNGYTF. J is TRBJ1-2 and V is TRBV30; D not certain. The V gene lost 1 base and the J gene lost 6 bases, with 18 bases spanning the gap. The CDR3 extends over 15 amino acids. The germline V gene has CDR1 GTSNPN and CDR2 SVGIG (reference sequence).

In DNA form, the CDR3 reads TGTGCCAGCAGTTTGGGAGGGCATGGCTACACCTTC. It yields the protein CASSLGGHGYTF. V gene TRBV28 combines with J gene TRBJ1-2; D gene unclear. Germline-derived CDR1 and CDR2 are MDHEN and SYDVKM. V lost 3 bases and J 6 bases, leaving 8 bases between the germline ends. CDR3 length equals 12 residues.

CDR3 in DNA: TGTGCCAGCAGCCCCCAAATCGGGACAGAGTACCAAGAGACCCAGTACTTC. The encoded protein is CASSPQIGTEYQETQYF. The chain joins TRBV5-6 to TRBJ2-5, with 7 bases aligning to TRBD1. The CDR3 is made up of 17 amino acids. The germline CDR1 and CDR2 sequences are SGHDT and YYEEEE. The V and J ends lost 4 bases and 0 bases, in that order; junction bases with no gene match: 12.

This rearrangement joins TRBV14 to TRBJ1-2, with D possibly TRBD1 on 5 matching bases. Germline CDR1 and CDR2: SGHDN and FVKESK. CDR3 length: 13 amino acids. Trimming pared 7 bases from V and 6 bases from J, leaving 15 bases between. The CDR3 loop reads CASTLTGLDGYTF. For the CDR3, the DNA is TGTGCCAGCACCCTTACAGGTTTGGATGGCTACACCTTC. The entire variable domain, with the rest obtained from reference TRBV14 and TRBJ1-2, is as follows: EAGVTQFPSHSVIEKGQTVTLRCDPISGHDNLYWYRRVMGKEIKFLLHFVKESKQDESGMPNNRFLAERTGGTYSTLKVQPAELEDSGVYFCASTLTGLDGYTFGSGTRLTVV.